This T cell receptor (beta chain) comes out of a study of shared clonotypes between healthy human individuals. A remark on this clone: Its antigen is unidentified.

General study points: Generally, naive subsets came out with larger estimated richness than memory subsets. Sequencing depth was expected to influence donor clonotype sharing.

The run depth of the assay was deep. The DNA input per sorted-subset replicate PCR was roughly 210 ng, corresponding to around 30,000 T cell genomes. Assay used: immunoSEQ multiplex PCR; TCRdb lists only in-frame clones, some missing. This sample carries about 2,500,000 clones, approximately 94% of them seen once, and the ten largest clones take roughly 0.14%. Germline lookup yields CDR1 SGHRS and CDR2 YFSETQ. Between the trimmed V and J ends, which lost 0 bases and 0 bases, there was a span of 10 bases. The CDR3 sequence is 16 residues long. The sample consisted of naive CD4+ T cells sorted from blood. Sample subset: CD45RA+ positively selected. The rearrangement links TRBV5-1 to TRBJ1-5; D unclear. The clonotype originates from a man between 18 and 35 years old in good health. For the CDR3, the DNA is TGCGCCAGCAGCTTGGTACCCACTTTTAGCAATCAGCCCCAGCATTTT. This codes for CASSLVPTFSNQPQHF.